This TCR beta chain derives from a study of control samples from healthy donors and cancer patients. With 6 bases removed from V and 6 bases from J, the gap between germline ends came to 11 bases. Looked up from germline, CDR1 is MNHEY and CDR2 is SMNVEV (reference sequence). The CDR3 extends over 12 amino acids. The protocol was immunoSEQ multiplex PCR, while the TCRdb copy is restricted to in-frame clones and leaves out a portion. This table has about 100,000 clones, about 90% appearing once. The source of this sequence is a woman aged 45-65 years in good health. The chain carries TRBV27 and TRBJ1-1; tentative D call: TRBD1 (5 bases). Material for sequencing was blood. CDR3 amino acids: CASSALGAEAFF. CDR3 nucleotide sequence: TGTGCCAGCAGCGCGCTGGGGGCTGAAGCTTTCTTT.